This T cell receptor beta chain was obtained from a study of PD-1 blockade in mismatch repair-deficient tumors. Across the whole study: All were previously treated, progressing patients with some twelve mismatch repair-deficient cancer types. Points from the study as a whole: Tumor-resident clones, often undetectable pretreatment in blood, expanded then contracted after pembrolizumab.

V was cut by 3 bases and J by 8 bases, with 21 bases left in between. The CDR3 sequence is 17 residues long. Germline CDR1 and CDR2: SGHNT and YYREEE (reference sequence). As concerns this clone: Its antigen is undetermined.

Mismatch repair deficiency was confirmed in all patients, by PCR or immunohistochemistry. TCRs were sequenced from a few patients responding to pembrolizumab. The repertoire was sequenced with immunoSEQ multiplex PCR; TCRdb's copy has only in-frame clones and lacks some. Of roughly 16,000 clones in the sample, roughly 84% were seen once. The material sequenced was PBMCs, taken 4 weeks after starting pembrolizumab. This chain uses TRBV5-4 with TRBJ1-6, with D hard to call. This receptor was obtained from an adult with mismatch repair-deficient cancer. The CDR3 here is CASSSSVGQTTDSPLHF. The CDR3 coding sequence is TGTGCCAGCAGCTCCTCGGTGGGCCAAACCACGGATTCACCCCTCCACTTT.